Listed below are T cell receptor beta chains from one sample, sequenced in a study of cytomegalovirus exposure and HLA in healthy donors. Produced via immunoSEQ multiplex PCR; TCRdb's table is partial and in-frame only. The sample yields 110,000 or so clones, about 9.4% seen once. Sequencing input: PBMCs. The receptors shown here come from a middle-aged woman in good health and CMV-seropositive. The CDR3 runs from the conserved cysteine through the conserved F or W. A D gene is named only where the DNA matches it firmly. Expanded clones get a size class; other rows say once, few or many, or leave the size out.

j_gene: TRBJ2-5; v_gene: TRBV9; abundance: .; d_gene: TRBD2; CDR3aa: CASSVVSAGGQETQYF; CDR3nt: TGTGCCAGCAGCGTAGTGTCTGCGGGGGGGCAAGAGACCCAGTACTTC
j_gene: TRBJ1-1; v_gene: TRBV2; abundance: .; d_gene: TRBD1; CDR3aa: CASSEGGRGPFF; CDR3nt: TGTGCCAGCAGTGAAGGGGGCAGGGGGCCGTTCTTT
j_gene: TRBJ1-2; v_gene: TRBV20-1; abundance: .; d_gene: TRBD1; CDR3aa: CSADRGTGYTF; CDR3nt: TGCAGTGCCGACAGGGGAACCGGCTACACCTTC
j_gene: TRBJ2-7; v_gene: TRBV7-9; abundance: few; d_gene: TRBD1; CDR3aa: CASTPGQGAWEQYF; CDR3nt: TGTGCCAGTACCCCGGGACAGGGGGCCTGGGAGCAGTACTTC
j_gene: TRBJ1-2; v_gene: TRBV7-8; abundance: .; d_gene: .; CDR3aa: CASSAPRTAGPLNYGYTF; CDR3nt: TGTGCCAGCAGCGCCCCTAGGACAGCCGGTCCTTTAAACTATGGCTACACCTTC
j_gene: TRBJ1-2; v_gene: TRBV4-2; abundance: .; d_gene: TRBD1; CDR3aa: CASSQGDGFVGDRGQQDGYTF; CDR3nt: TGTGCCAGCAGCCAAGGGGACGGGTTTGTAGGAGATAGGGGACAGCAGGATGGCTACACCTTC
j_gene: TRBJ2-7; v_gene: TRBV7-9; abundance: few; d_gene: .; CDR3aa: CASSPESGYEQYF; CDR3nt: TGTGCCAGCAGCCCAGAATCGGGTTACGAGCAGTACTTC
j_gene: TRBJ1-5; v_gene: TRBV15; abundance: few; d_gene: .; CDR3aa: CATSSRNQPQHF; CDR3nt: TGTGCCACCAGCAGTCGGAATCAGCCCCAGCATTTT
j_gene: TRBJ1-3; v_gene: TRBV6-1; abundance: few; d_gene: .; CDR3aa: CASNGVGGNTIYF; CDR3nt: TGTGCCAGCAACGGGGTCGGCGGAAACACCATATATTTT
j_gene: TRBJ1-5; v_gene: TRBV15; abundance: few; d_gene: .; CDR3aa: CAAGEQLNQPQHF; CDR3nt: TGTGCCGCCGGGGAACAGCTAAATCAGCCCCAGCATTTT
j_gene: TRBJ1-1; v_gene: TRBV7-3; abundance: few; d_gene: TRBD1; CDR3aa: CASSLPGTGGGNTEAFF; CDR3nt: TGTGCCAGCAGCCTCCCCGGGACAGGGGGAGGCAACACTGAAGCTTTCTTT
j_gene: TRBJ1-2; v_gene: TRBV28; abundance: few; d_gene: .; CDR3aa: CASSLIGVNPTRNYGYTF; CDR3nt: TGTGCCAGCAGTTTAATAGGAGTCAACCCTACTCGAAACTATGGCTACACCTTC
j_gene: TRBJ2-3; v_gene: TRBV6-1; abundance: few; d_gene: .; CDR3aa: CASSGAGSPDTQYF; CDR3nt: TGTGCCAGCAGTGGAGCCGGGTCCCCAGATACGCAGTATTTT
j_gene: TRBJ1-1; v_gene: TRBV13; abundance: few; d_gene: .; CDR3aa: CASSLGAGEAFF; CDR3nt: TGTGCCAGCAGCTTAGGAGCGGGTGAAGCTTTCTTT
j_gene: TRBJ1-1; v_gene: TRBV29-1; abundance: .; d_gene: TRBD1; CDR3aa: CSGTTGGGVTEAFF; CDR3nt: TGCAGCGGCACCACAGGGGGCGGGGTCACTGAAGCTTTCTTT
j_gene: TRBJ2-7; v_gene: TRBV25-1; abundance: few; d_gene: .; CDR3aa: CASSWGGRYEQYF; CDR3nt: TGTGCCAGTTCGTGGGGCGGTCGCTACGAGCAGTACTTC
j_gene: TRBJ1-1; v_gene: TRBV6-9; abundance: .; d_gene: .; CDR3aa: CASSPSSFGEKTEAFF; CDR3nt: TGTGCCAGCAGTCCCTCTAGTTTCGGAGAGAAGACTGAAGCTTTCTTT
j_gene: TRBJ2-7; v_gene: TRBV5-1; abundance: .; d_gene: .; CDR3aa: CASSLGPDRQSYEQYF; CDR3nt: TGCGCCAGCAGCTTGGGTCCCGACAGGCAGTCCTACGAGCAGTACTTC
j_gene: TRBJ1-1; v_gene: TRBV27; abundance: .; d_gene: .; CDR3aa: CASSPSFNTEAFF; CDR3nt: TGTGCCAGCAGCCCATCATTTAACACTGAAGCTTTCTTT
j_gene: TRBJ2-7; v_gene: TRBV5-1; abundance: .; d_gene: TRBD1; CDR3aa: CASSLETGGSYEQHF; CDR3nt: TGCGCCAGCAGCTTGGAAACAGGGGGCTCCTACGAGCAGCACTTC
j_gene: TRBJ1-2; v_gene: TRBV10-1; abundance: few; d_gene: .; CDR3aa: CASSVQQENYGYTF; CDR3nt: TGCGCCAGCAGTGTTCAGCAGGAAAACTATGGCTACACCTTC
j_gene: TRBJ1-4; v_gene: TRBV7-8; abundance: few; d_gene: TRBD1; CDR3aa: CASSSRTGGNEKLFF; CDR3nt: TGTGCCAGCAGTTCACGGACAGGGGGTAATGAAAAACTGTTTTTT
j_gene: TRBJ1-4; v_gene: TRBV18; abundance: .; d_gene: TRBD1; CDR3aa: CASSHRGVQEKLFF; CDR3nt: TGTGCCAGCTCACACAGGGGGGTGCAAGAAAAACTGTTTTTT
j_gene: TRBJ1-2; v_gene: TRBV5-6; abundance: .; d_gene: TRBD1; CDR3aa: CASSLADRRVLYGYTF; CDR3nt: TGTGCCAGCAGCTTGGCGGACAGGAGGGTACTCTATGGCTACACCTTC
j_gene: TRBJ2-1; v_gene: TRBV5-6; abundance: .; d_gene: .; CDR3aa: CASSFSGIHNEQFF; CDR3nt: TGTGCCAGCAGCTTCTCCGGGATCCACAATGAGCAGTTCTTC
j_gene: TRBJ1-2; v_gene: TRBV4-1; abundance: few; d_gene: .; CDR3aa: CASSQPRTGIANYGYTF; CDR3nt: TGCGCCAGCAGCCAACCTCGAACAGGGATAGCTAACTATGGCTACACCTTC
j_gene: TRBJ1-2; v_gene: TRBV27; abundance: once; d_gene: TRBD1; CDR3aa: CASSSYLGQGARRGYGYTF; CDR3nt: TGTGCCAGCAGTTCTTATCTGGGACAGGGGGCGAGGAGGGGGTATGGCTACACCTTC
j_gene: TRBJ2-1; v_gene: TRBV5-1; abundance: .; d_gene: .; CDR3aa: CASARQGGNEQFF; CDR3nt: TGCGCCAGCGCAAGACAGGGAGGCAATGAGCAGTTCTTC